This T cell receptor (beta chain) is from a study of blood T cell repertoires in COVID-19. Across the study: Donors in the United States, Italy and Spain gave samples during acute or convalescent COVID-19. T cells, B-cell-depleted T cells, or PBMCs supplied cDNA or gDNA.

CDR3 size: 15 residues. Germline V lookup: CDR1 ENHRY, CDR2 SYGVKD. Trimming removed 3 bases from V and 3 bases from J; junction bases left unmatched: 4. Source study methods: Cell counts per sample came from amplifying reference gene primers. Using immunoSEQ multiplex PCR, the repertoire was profiled, and TCRdb retains in-frame clones only, with some absent. That table is the source of V, J and clone size, and D and trimming were worked out from the DNA. The data show 70,000 or so clones, over 75% seen once. The clonotype was recovered from an elderly man with acute or convalescent COVID-19. V is TRBV10-3 and J is TRBJ2-7, with TRBD2 matching 11 bases. Specimen: peripheral blood. CDR3 sequence (DNA): TGTGCCATCAGTGAAAATGGACTAGCGGGCTACGAGCAGTACTTC. Protein sequence: CAISENGLAGYEQYF.